The 3 T cell receptor beta chains below all came from one sample that was sequenced in a study of a mutant IDH1 vaccine in newly diagnosed glioma. TCRdb's copy holds only in-frame clones and misses some; the assay was immunoSEQ multiplex PCR. The table includes approximately 16,000 clones, about 95% detected once. Time point in this sample: baseline, week 1 (first vaccination visit). The treatment: pre-vaccination baseline after standard-of-care therapy. Here the sequenced sample was peripheral blood mononuclear cells (PBMCs), taken from a glioma patient treated with radiotherapy, temozolomide or both. The receptors were gathered from a young woman with glioma. Some clones in this sample may be carry-over from other donors' samples.

The gene calls are TRBV5-8 and TRBJ1-3; tentative D call: TRBD1 (6 bases). V shed 4 bases and J shed 3 bases, with 11 bases lying between them. The CDR3 is 14 residues long. Germline-derived CDR1 and CDR2 are SGHTS and YDEGEE. This CDR3 is CASSDRRGGNTIYF. The CDR3 nucleotides read TGTGCCAGCAGCGACAGGAGAGGTGGAAACACCATATATTTT.

In nucleotides, the CDR3 is TGTGCCAGTAGTGGACAGGGGGGGAACTACGAGCAGTACTTC. Translated: CASSGQGGNYEQYF. The genes are TRBV19 and TRBJ2-7; TRBD1 matches 10 bases. J lost 3 bases, V lost 5 bases, and 4 bases had no gene match. The germline V gene encodes CDR1 LNHDA and CDR2 SQIVND (reference sequence). CDR3 length: 14 amino acids.

This clone has a single count. V and J are TRBV10-2 and TRBJ2-1; D is uncertain. Germline V gene data show CDR1 as WSHSY and CDR2 as SAAADI. The CDR3 covers 14 residues. V was clipped by 5 bases and J by 0 bases, with 8 bases between them. The CDR3 DNA follows: TGCGCCAGCAGTAGCCAAGTCTCCTACAATGAGCAGTTCTTC. It is translated as CASSSQVSYNEQFF.